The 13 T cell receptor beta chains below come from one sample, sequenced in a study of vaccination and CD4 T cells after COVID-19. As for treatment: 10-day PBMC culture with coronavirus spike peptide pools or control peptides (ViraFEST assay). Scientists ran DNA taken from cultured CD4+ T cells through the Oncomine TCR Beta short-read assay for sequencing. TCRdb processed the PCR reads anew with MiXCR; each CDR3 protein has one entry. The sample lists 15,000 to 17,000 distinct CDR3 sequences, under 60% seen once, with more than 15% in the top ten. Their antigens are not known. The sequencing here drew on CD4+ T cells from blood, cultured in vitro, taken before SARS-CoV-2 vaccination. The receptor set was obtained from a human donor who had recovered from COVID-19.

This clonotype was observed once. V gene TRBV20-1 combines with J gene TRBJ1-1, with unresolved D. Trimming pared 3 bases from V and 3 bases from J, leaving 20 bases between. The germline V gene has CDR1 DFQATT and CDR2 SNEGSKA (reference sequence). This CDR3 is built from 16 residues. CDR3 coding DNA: TGCAGTGCTAGGGCCCTGGGTGCCCGGGTGGACACTGAAGCTTTCTTT. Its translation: CSARALGARVDTEAFF.

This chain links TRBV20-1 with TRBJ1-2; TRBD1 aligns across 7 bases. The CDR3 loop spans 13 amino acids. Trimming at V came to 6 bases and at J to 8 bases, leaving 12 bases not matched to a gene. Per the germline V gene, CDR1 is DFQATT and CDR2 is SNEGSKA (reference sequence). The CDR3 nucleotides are TGCAGTGCACCTACAGGGGCCCCTGGGGGCTACACCTTC. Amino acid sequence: CSAPTGAPGGYTF.

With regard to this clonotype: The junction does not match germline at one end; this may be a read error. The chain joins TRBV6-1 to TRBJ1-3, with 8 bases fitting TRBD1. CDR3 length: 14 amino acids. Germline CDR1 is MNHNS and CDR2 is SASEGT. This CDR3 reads CASSQGQGGNAIYF. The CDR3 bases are TGTGCCAGCTCCCAAGGACAGGGAGGAAACGCCATATATTTT.

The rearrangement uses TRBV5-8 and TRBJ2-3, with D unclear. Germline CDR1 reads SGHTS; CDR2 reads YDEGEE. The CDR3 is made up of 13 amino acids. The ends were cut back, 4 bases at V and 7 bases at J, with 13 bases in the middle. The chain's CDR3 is CASSVVEVNTQYF. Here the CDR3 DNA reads TGTGCCAGCAGCGTCGTTGAAGTCAATACGCAGTATTTT. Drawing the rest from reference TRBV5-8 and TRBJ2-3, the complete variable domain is EAGVTQSPTHLIKTRGQQATLRCSPISGHTSVYWYQQALGLGLQFLLWYDEGEERNRGNFPPRFSGRQFPNYSSELNVNALELEDSALYLCASSVVEVNTQYFGPGTRLTVL.

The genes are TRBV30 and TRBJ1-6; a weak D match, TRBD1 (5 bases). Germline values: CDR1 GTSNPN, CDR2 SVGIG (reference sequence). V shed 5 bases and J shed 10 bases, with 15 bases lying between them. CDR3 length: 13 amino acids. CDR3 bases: TGTGCCTGGTTAGGCGAGGGGAACTCACCCCTCCACTTT. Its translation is CAWLGEGNSPLHF.

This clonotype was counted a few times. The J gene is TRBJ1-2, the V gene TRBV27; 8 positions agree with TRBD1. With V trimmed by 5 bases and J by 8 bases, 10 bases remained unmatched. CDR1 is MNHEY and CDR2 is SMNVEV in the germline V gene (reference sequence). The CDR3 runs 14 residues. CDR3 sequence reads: CASSPRTGPQGYTF. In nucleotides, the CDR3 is TGTGCCAGCAGTCCGAGGACAGGGCCCCAAGGCTACACCTTC.

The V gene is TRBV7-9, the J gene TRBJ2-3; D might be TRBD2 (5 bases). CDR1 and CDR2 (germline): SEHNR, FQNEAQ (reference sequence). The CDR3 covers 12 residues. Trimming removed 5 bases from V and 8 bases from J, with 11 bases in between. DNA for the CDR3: TGTGCCAGCAGCATTATAGAGGGTACGCAGTATTTT. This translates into CASSIIEGTQYF. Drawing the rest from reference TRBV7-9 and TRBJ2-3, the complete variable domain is DTGVSQNPRHKITKRGQNVTFRCDPISEHNRLYWYRQTLGQGPEFLTYFQNEAQLEKSRLLSDRFSAERPKGSFSTLEIQRTEQGDSAMYLCASSIIEGTQYFGPGTRLTVL.

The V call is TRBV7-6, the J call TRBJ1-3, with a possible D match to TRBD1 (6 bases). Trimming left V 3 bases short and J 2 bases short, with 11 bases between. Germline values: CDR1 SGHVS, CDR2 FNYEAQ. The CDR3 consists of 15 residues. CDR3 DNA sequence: TGTGCCAGCAGCTTTGGGGGCCTCACTGGAAACACCATATATTTT. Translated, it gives CASSFGGLTGNTIYF.

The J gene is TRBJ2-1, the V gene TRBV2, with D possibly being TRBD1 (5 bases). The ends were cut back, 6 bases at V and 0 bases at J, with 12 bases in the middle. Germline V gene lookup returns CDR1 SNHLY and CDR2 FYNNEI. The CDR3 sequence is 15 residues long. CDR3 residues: CASRGQSSSYNEQFF. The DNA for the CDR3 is TGTGCCAGCAGGGGGCAGTCTAGCTCCTACAATGAGCAGTTCTTC.

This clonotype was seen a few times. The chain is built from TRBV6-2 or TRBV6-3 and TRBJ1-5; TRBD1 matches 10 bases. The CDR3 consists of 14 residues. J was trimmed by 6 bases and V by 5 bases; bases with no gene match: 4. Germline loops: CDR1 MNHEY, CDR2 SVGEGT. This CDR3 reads CASSTGQGLQPQHF. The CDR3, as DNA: TGTGCCAGCAGTACGGGACAGGGGCTTCAGCCCCAGCATTTT.

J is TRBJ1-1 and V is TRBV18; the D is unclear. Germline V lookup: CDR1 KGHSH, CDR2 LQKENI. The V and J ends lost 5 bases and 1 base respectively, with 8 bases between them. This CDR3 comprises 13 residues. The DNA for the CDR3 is TGTGCCAGCTCAGCAGCCGAGAACACTGAAGCTTTCTTT. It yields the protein CASSAAENTEAFF.

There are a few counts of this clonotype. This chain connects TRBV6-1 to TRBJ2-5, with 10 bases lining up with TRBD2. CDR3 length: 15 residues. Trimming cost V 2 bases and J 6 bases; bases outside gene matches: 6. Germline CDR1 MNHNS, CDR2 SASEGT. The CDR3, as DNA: TGTGCCAGCAGTGAAAGTGCTAGCGGGAGCCAGACCCAGTACTTC. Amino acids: CASSESASGSQTQYF.

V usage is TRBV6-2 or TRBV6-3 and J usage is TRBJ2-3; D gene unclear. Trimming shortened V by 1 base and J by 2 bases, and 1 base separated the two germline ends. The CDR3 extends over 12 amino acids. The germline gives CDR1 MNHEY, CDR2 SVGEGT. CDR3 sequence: CASSYFTDTQYF. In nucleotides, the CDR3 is TGTGCCAGCAGTTACTTCACAGATACGCAGTATTTT.